The rows below give T cell receptor beta chains drawn from one sample of a study of cytomegalovirus exposure and HLA in healthy donors. Profiling relied on immunoSEQ multiplex PCR, and the TCRdb table lists in-frame clones only, not all of them. The table lists about 44,000 clones, roughly 87% of them singletons. The sample consisted of PBMCs. These receptors were obtained from a woman between 35 and 50 years old in good health and CMV-seropositive. Both conserved end residues are part of each CDR3. Fields, in order: clone size, J gene, V gene, D gene, CDR3 length, CDR3 DNA, CDR3 protein. The D gene is left open where the match is weak. The size field is filled for only some rows; it gives once, few, many or a size class.

once	TRBJ2-1	TRBV18	NA	12	TGTGCCAGCTCACCGGGAGCGTATGAGCAGTTCTTC	CASSPGAYEQFF
NA	TRBJ2-1	TRBV10-3	NA	15	TGTGCCACCCTGCCGAATGAGCGTTCCTACAATGAGCAGTTCTTC	CATLPNERSYNEQFF
NA	TRBJ1-2	TRBV6-1	NA	14	TGTGCCACCTCCCGGGACACCTCTAACTATGGCTACACCTTC	CATSRDTSNYGYTF
NA	TRBJ2-7	TRBV28	TRBD2	17	TGTGCCAGCAGCCAGACTAGCGGGAGGAAAACCCCCTACGAGCAGTACTTC	CASSQTSGRKTPYEQYF
NA	TRBJ2-6	TRBV2	TRBD1	16	TGTGCCAGCAGCCTACAGGGGGCGCTTGGGGCCAACGTCCTGACTTTC	CASSLQGALGANVLTF
NA	TRBJ1-5	TRBV27	NA	14	TGTGCCAGCAGTCTGGACACTAGCAATCAGCCCCAGCATTTT	CASSLDTSNQPQHF
NA	TRBJ2-1	TRBV11-2	NA	13	TGTGCCAGCAGCTTAGTCTTTCCGAATGAGCAGTTCTTC	CASSLVFPNEQFF
NA	TRBJ2-7	TRBV11-2	NA	12	TGTGCCAGCAGCCGGACTGTTTACGAGCAGTACTTC	CASSRTVYEQYF
NA	TRBJ2-7	TRBV7-2	TRBD1	16	TGTGCCAGCAGCTTAGAATTGGGGGACAGGGGTTACGAGCAGTACTTC	CASSLELGDRGYEQYF
NA	TRBJ2-3	TRBV19	TRBD2	16	TGTGCCAGTAGTACCGTGGCTAGCGGGGCGACAGATACGCAGTATTTT	CASSTVASGATDTQYF
few	TRBJ2-3	TRBV30	NA	15	TGTGCCTGGAGCCCCGGGATAGGGAACACAGATACGCAGTATTTT	CAWSPGIGNTDTQYF
NA	TRBJ1-5	TRBV27	NA	13	TGTGCCAGCAGCAGCGTTTTCGGTCAGCCCCAGCATTTT	CASSSVFGQPQHF
once	TRBJ2-1	TRBV5-1	TRBD2	16	TGCGCCAGCAGCTTCTCGTCCAGCGGGGGGGCCGATGAGCAGTTCTTC	CASSFSSSGGADEQFF
NA	TRBJ2-7	TRBV27	TRBD1	13	TGTGCCAGCAGTTTAGGGACAGGGCACGAGCAGTACTTC	CASSLGTGHEQYF
NA	TRBJ2-1	TRBV5-1	TRBD1	16	TGCGCCAGCAGCCAGGACAGGGCGAGGGCCTACAATGAGCAGTTCTTC	CASSQDRARAYNEQFF
NA	TRBJ1-2	TRBV28	NA	11	TGTGCCAGCAGGGACATCTATGGCTACACCTTC	CASRDIYGYTF
NA	TRBJ1-6	TRBV9	TRBD1	14	TGTGCCAGCAGCGCAGACAGGGTTCAGTCACCCCTCCACTTT	CASSADRVQSPLHF
few	TRBJ2-7	TRBV13	TRBD2	15	TGTGCCAGCAGCTTAGGGGCTAGCGGAATCTACGAGCAGTACTTC	CASSLGASGIYEQYF
NA	TRBJ1-1	TRBV28	TRBD1	15	TGTGCCAGCAGTTTTATAGGGTCAGGGGGCACTGAAGCTTTCTTT	CASSFIGSGGTEAFF
NA	TRBJ2-1	TRBV19	TRBD2	17	TGTGCCAGTAGTAAGCGGGCGGGAGCGGGGGCTTACAATGAGCAGTTCTTC	CASSKRAGAGAYNEQFF
NA	TRBJ1-2	TRBV18	NA	13	TGTGCCAGCTCAACAGGCCACAACTATGGCTACACCTTC	CASSTGHNYGYTF
NA	TRBJ2-2	TRBV2	NA	15	TGTGCCAGCAGTGTAGACAGGCCGAACACCGGGGAGCTGTTTTTT	CASSVDRPNTGELFF
few	TRBJ2-2	TRBV25-1	NA	11	TGTGCCAGCAGTGTAACCGGGGAGCTGTTTTTT	CASSVTGELFF
NA	TRBJ1-6	TRBV28	TRBD1	14	TGTGCCAGCGTACTACAGGGGGCTAATTCACCCCTCCACTTT	CASVLQGANSPLHF
NA	TRBJ1-1	TRBV6-5	NA	13	TGTGCCAGCAGCCTCACCCCAGGGTATGAAGCTTTCTTT	CASSLTPGYEAFF
NA	TRBJ1-2	TRBV7-9	NA	12	TGTGCCAGCAGCCCCGACAAGTATGGCTACACCTTC	CASSPDKYGYTF
NA	TRBJ2-7	TRBV5-1	NA	14	TGCGCCAGCAGCATAAACGGGAGAGGGTACGAGCAGTACTTC	CASSINGRGYEQYF
NA	TRBJ2-3	TRBV4-2	NA	15	TGTGCCAGCAGCCAAGAAGGAGGGGGCACAGATACGCAGTATTTT	CASSQEGGGTDTQYF
NA	TRBJ1-5	TRBV4-1	TRBD1	14	TGCGCCAGCAGCCAACCTACAGGGGGTCAGCCCCAGCATTTT	CASSQPTGGQPQHF
few	TRBJ2-7	TRBV5-4	NA	15	TGTGCCAGCACCCCTGGGGGCGGGAGTGGCTACGAGCAGTACTTC	CASTPGGGSGYEQYF
NA	TRBJ1-5	TRBV12-2	NA	15	TGTGCAAGTCGCCGCCGGGGGAAGAACAATCAGCCCCAGCATTTT	CASRRRGKNNQPQHF
NA	TRBJ2-4	TRBV15	TRBD1	15	TGTGCCACCAGTGTACAGGGGGCAGCCAAAAACATTCAGTACTTC	CATSVQGAAKNIQYF
NA	TRBJ1-3	TRBV6-5	NA	14	TGTGCCAGCAGTTACTCGAGTTCTGGAAACACCATATATTTT	CASSYSSSGNTIYF
NA	TRBJ2-1	TRBV6-5	NA	14	TGTGCCAGCAGTTACTCGAGCACAGGGAATGAGCAGTTCTTC	CASSYSSTGNEQFF
NA	TRBJ2-3	TRBV5-1	TRBD2	14	TGCGCCAGCAGCTCTCTAGCGGACACAGATACGCAGTATTTT	CASSSLADTDTQYF
once	TRBJ2-2	TRBV11-1	TRBD2	16	TGTGCCAGCAGCCTCCCGGGAGCGGGAGAGGAAGGGGAGCTGTTTTTT	CASSLPGAGEEGELFF
NA	TRBJ2-3	TRBV4-2	TRBD2	17	TGTGCCAGCAGCCGCGGGACTAGCGGGGGGGCCGCAGATACGCAGTATTTT	CASSRGTSGGAADTQYF
NA	TRBJ1-2	TRBV15	NA	16	TGTGCCACCAGCAGTAATCTCGGGGAGGGGAACTATGGCTACACCTTC	CATSSNLGEGNYGYTF
NA	TRBJ1-4	TRBV6-5	TRBD1	16	TGTGCCAGCAGTTCATCCCGGACAGGGGAGTTGGGTGAGCTGTTTTTT	CASSSSRTGELGELFF
NA	TRBJ1-1	TRBV6-5	TRBD1	14	TGTGCCAGCAGTGGGGGGACAGGGACCTTTGAAGCTTTCTTT	CASSGGTGTFEAFF
NA	TRBJ2-3	TRBV2	NA	12	TGTGCCAGCAGTAGAGGGGGAGATACGCAGTATTTT	CASSRGGDTQYF
NA	TRBJ2-2	TRBV4-1	NA	14	TGCGCCAGCAGCTCACGAGAGGGCACCGGGGAGCTGTTTTTT	CASSSREGTGELFF